This T cell receptor (beta chain) derives from a study of response to subunit inactivated influenza vaccine. TCRdb ran MiXCR on the RT-PCR reads and lists one entry per CDR3 protein. Among 550,000 to 800,000 distinct CDR3 sequences listed, about 14% were seen once. Study results and caveats: That few new T cells are recruited by each seasonal influenza vaccination was the authors' suggestion.

This clonotype showed up just once. The antigen is unknown. This may stem from a read error, because a much larger clone lies one nucleotide away. This CDR3 has 13 residues. The germline V gene encodes CDR1 ENHRY and CDR2 SYGVKD. The sequence was obtained from a man aged 50-60 years who received an inactivated influenza vaccine. The gene calls are TRBV10-3 and TRBJ1-3; tentative D call: TRBD1 (5 bases). The source material was PBMCs from blood, sampled less than 15 days before vaccination. In nucleotides, the CDR3 is TGTGCCTTCAGTGAGATCAAGGGGAACACCATATATTTT. Its translation: CAFSEIKGNTIYF.